The 30 T cell receptor beta chains listed next were all sequenced from one sample in a study of shared clonotypes between healthy human individuals. Some clones are missing from TCRdb's copy, which holds only in-frame ones; the method was immunoSEQ multiplex PCR. In the table there are more than 2 million clones, approximately 94% of which are singletons. Sequencing was carried out using naive CD4+ T cells sorted from blood. Subset in this sample: CD45RA+ positively selected. The receptors were gathered from a man aged 18 to 35 in good health.

This clone showed up just once. The chain is built from TRBV28 and TRBJ2-1, with 8 bases aligning to TRBD1. Germline V lookup: CDR1 MDHEN, CDR2 SYDVKM. The J segment lost 7 bases and the V segment lost 6 bases, leaving 8 bases of the junction unmatched. CDR3 length: 14 residues. The CDR3 region is CASRSGQGLNEQFF. The CDR3 region has the DNA TGTGCCAGCAGGTCCGGACAGGGTTTGAATGAGCAGTTCTTC.

The chain recombines TRBV5-8 with TRBJ1-2; 7 bases map to TRBD1. J gave up 4 bases and V 5 bases, and 8 bases lay outside the gene matches. CDR3 length: 14 amino acids. From germline, CDR1 is SGHTS and CDR2 YDEGEE. The CDR3 sequence is CASRKDRPAYGYTF. In DNA, the CDR3 is TGTGCCAGCAGGAAGGACAGGCCCGCCTATGGCTACACCTTC.

The count of this clone is one. J is TRBJ2-2 and V is TRBV10-1; 10 nucleotides line up with TRBD2. Germline V gene data show CDR1 as WNHNN and CDR2 as SYGVQD (reference sequence). CDR3 length: 17 amino acids. Unmatched junction bases numbered 14, after V lost 10 bases and J lost 3 bases. The CDR3 spells CATELKREGLDTGELFF. The DNA of the CDR3 is TGCGCCACCGAATTAAAGCGGGAGGGCCTCGACACCGGGGAGCTGTTTTTT.

This rearrangement joins TRBV5-1 to TRBJ1-2; possibly TRBD1 for D (5 bases). V dropped 4 bases and J dropped 3 bases, with 16 bases sitting between them. This CDR3 has 15 amino acids. CDR1 and CDR2 from the germline V gene are SGHRS and YFSETQ. CDR3 bases: TGCGCCAGCAGCAGGGACGCCGCGGCCGACTATGGCTACACCTTC. Its translation is CASSRDAAADYGYTF. Full variable domain (rest looked up from reference TRBV5-1 and TRBJ1-2): KAGVTQTPRYLIKTRGQQVTLSCSPISGHRSVSWYQQTPGQGLQFLFEYFSETQRNKGNFPGRFSGRQFSNSRSEMNVSTLELGDSALYLCASSRDAAADYGYTFGSGTRLTVV.

The gene calls are TRBV30 and TRBJ1-3; D is unclear. The CDR3 spans 13 residues. V dropped 5 bases and J dropped 2 bases, with 10 bases sitting between them. Germline lookup yields CDR1 GTSNPN and CDR2 SVGIG (reference sequence). The CDR3 is CAWDHGTGNTIYF. The DNA of the CDR3 is TGTGCCTGGGATCATGGGACTGGAAACACCATATATTTT.

The chain couples TRBV4-3 to TRBJ2-7; D may match TRBD1 or TRBD2 (5 bases each). Germline V lookup: CDR1 LGHNA, CDR2 YSLEER. This CDR3 comprises 14 residues. Trimming shortened V by 5 bases and J by 2 bases, and 13 bases separated the two germline ends. CDR3 protein: CASSSGPSAYEQYF. CDR3 bases: TGCGCCAGCAGCTCGGGACCGTCTGCCTACGAGCAGTACTTC.

The J gene is TRBJ2-1, the V gene TRBV7-2; TRBD1 matches at 10 bases. The length of the CDR3 is 15 residues. With 3 bases clipped from V and 4 bases from J, the junction kept 3 bases outside the gene matches. Per germline, CDR1 SGHTA and CDR2 FQGNSA. The CDR3 spells CASSFGQGGYNEQFF. The CDR3 bases are TGTGCCAGCAGCTTCGGACAGGGGGGTTACAATGAGCAGTTCTTC.

The chain has TRBV9 and TRBJ2-4; TRBD1 or TRBD2 may be the D gene (5 bases each). V was pared by 0 bases and J by 5 bases, with 9 bases between. This CDR3 region has 14 residues. Germline assignment: CDR1 SGDLS and CDR2 YYNGEE. CDR3 protein: CASSVARDQNIQYF. DNA for the CDR3: TGTGCCAGCAGCGTAGCCAGGGACCAAAACATTCAGTACTTC.

In regard to this clone: The sample has other DNA sequences that encode this CDR3 too. The rearrangement joins TRBV5-6 to TRBJ1-2; D uncertain. Germline V gene data show CDR1 as SGHDT and CDR2 as YYEEEE. Trimming removed 0 bases at V and 2 bases at J, with 2 bases between. This CDR3 has 12 amino acids. This CDR3 is CASSLENYGYTF. DNA of the CDR3: TGTGCCAGCAGCTTGGAAAACTATGGCTACACCTTC. The complete variable domain, with remaining parts taken from reference TRBV5-6 and TRBJ1-2, reads DAGVTQSPTHLIKTRGQQVTLRCSPKSGHDTVSWYQQALGQGPQFIFQYYEEEERQRGNFPDRFSGHQFPNYSSELNVNALLLGDSALYLCASSLENYGYTFGSGTRLTVV.

V is TRBV11-3 and J is TRBJ2-7; 9 bases line up with TRBD1. The V and J ends lost 0 bases and 6 bases, in that order; junction bases with no gene match: 9. The CDR3 covers 16 residues. Germline lookup yields CDR1 SGHNT and CDR2 YENEEA. CDR3 residues: CASSLDPGQGSGEQYF. The CDR3 DNA follows: TGTGCCAGCAGCTTAGATCCGGGACAGGGATCGGGCGAGCAGTACTTC.

The chain is built from TRBV30 and TRBJ1-6; 8 bases are a match to TRBD1. The junction had 4 bases not matched to a gene; V was cut back by 5 bases and J by 7 bases. Germline CDR1 GTSNPN, CDR2 SVGIG (reference sequence). There are 13 residues in the CDR3. CDR3 nucleotides: TGTGCCTGGGACAGGGGCATCAATTCACCCCTCCACTTT. Encoded protein: CAWDRGINSPLHF.

This chain links TRBV5-6 with TRBJ2-5; D possibly matches TRBD1 or TRBD2 (6 bases each). The germline gives CDR1 SGHDT, CDR2 YYEEEE. Trimming took off 2 bases at V and 4 bases at J, with 12 bases between the two ends. This CDR3 contains 14 residues. The CDR3 protein is CASSLRGARETQYF. The CDR3 DNA follows: TGTGCCAGCAGCTTAAGGGGGGCCAGAGAGACCCAGTACTTC.

The chain recombines TRBV7-9 with TRBJ2-3; 8 bases fit TRBD2. Germline V lookup: CDR1 SEHNR, CDR2 FQNEAQ (reference sequence). The CDR3 is 15 amino acids. Losses at the gene ends were 5 bases for V and 5 bases for J; bases not matched to a gene: 9. The CDR3 nucleotides read TGTGCCAGCAGCCTCCCAGCGGGGGAGCTAGATACGCAGTATTTT. Its protein is CASSLPAGELDTQYF.

The chain employs TRBV10-2 and TRBJ2-7, with D perhaps matching TRBD1 (6 bases). Germline V CDR1 and CDR2: WSHSY, SAAADI. The CDR3 runs to 12 residues. Trimming took 6 bases from V and 4 from J, leaving 10 bases between them. The CDR3 DNA follows: TGCGCCAGCAGGCCACAGGGTTACGAGCAGTACTTC. This gives the protein CASRPQGYEQYF.

The gene calls are TRBV30 and TRBJ2-5; TRBD1 aligns across 9 bases. The J call is doubtful: the DNA matches TRBJ2-7 better. CDR3 length: 19 residues. CDR1 is GTSNPN, CDR2 SVGIG, per germline (reference sequence). CDR3 nucleotides: TGTGCCTGGAGTGTAATTGGGCCGGGACAGGGTAGCGATTATGACGAGCAGTACTTC. Its translation is CAWSVIGPGQGSDYDEQYF.

The CDR3 bases are TGTGCCAGCATAGGGACAGTTTATGGCTACACCTTC. Amino acid sequence: CASIGTVYGYTF. The rearrangement joins TRBV6-6 to TRBJ1-2; TRBD1 matches 7 bases. The length of the CDR3 is 12 residues. Looked up from germline, CDR1 is MNHNY and CDR2 is SVGAGI (reference sequence). V gave up 7 bases and J gave up 5 bases; unmatched junction bases: 4.

The chain couples TRBV29-1 to TRBJ1-2, with no clear D. From germline, CDR1 is SQVTM and CDR2 ANQGSEA. This CDR3 comprises 14 residues. The V gene lost 2 bases and the J gene lost 4 bases, with 14 bases spanning the gap. DNA of the CDR3: TGCAGCGTTGAACTGTCGGTAGGACCCTATGGCTACACCTTC. Its translation is CSVELSVGPYGYTF.

V usage is TRBV19 and J usage is TRBJ1-1; D not certain. Trimming shortened V by 4 bases and J by 1 base, and 10 bases separated the two germline ends. Per germline, CDR1 LNHDA and CDR2 SQIVND (reference sequence). This CDR3 has 14 amino acids. The CDR3 loop reads CASSTPRSNTEAFF. DNA for the CDR3: TGTGCCAGTAGTACTCCTCGGTCGAACACTGAAGCTTTCTTT.

The V call is TRBV6-6, the J call TRBJ2-7, with D maybe TRBD2 (6 bases). The CDR3 loop spans 12 amino acids. V lost 2 bases to trimming and J lost 6 bases, with 8 bases between them. Looked up from germline, CDR1 is MNHNY and CDR2 is SVGAGI (reference sequence). CDR3 loop: CASSYLGGEQYF. CDR3 sequence (DNA): TGTGCCAGCAGTTACCTGGGGGGCGAGCAGTACTTC.

In this sample, this clone turned up once. The chain employs TRBV5-1 and TRBJ2-4; a weak D match, TRBD2 (7 bases). V shed 2 bases and J shed 8 bases, with 14 bases lying between them. This CDR3 has 14 amino acids. The germline V gene encodes CDR1 SGHRS and CDR2 YFSETQ. CDR3 DNA: TGCGCCAGCAGCTTAGGGGGGGCCGGAGACATTCAGTACTTC. As protein: CASSLGGAGDIQYF.

V gene TRBV7-2 combines with J gene TRBJ1-2; the D is unclear. CDR1 is SGHTA, CDR2 FQGNSA, per germline. CDR3 length: 15 amino acids. Trimming removed 3 bases from V and 0 bases from J, with 11 bases in between. The CDR3 loop is CASSLLAGANYGYTF. Here the CDR3 DNA reads TGTGCCAGCAGCTTGTTGGCGGGAGCTAACTATGGCTACACCTTC.

The gene calls are TRBV5-1 and TRBJ2-3, with D unresolved. The V and J ends lost 4 bases and 0 bases respectively, with 9 bases between them. Germline CDR1 reads SGHRS; CDR2 reads YFSETQ. The CDR3 is 14 residues long. The CDR3 sequence is CASSPGYSTDTQYF. CDR3 DNA: TGCGCCAGCAGCCCCGGGTACAGCACAGATACGCAGTATTTT.

This clone appeared once. Distinct nucleotide sequences in the sample also encode this CDR3. The rearrangement links TRBV5-1 to TRBJ1-1, with TRBD1 matching 8 bases. This CDR3 comprises 13 residues. The V gene's germline CDR1 is SGHRS and CDR2 YFSETQ. V lost 3 bases, J lost 5 bases, and 3 bases stayed unmatched. The CDR3: CASSSQGGTEAFF. The DNA for the CDR3 is TGCGCCAGCAGCTCACAGGGGGGAACTGAAGCTTTCTTT.

A word on this clone: This specimen includes other DNA sequences encoding the same CDR3. The rearrangement uses TRBV9 and TRBJ2-3; D not resolved. Trimming left V 3 bases short and J 2 bases short, with 4 bases between. Germline V gene sequence: CDR1 SGDLS, CDR2 YYNGEE. The CDR3 is 12 residues long. The CDR3 sequence: CASSGNTDTQYF. CDR3 in DNA: TGTGCCAGCAGCGGAAACACAGATACGCAGTATTTT.

The chain combines TRBV11-2 with TRBJ2-7, with 13 bases matching TRBD2. V lost 7 bases to trimming and J lost 5 bases; unmatched junction nucleotides: 11. In germline, CDR1 is SGHAT, CDR2 FQNNGV. There are 16 residues in the CDR3. In DNA form, the CDR3 reads TGTGCCAGCACACGCGGTACTAGCGGGAGGGTAAACGAGCAGTACTTC. As protein: CASTRGTSGRVNEQYF.

This clone showed up just once. The V call is TRBV6-5, the J call TRBJ1-3; D gene unclear. The germline gives CDR1 MNHEY, CDR2 SVGAGI. V lost 0 bases to trimming and J lost 4 bases, with 10 bases between them. This CDR3 has 15 residues. This chain's CDR3 is CASSYSVGRGNTIYF. CDR3 DNA: TGTGCCAGCAGTTACTCGGTGGGTCGGGGAAACACCATATATTTT.

The V call is TRBV30, the J call TRBJ2-7, with D tentatively TRBD1 (6 bases). The CDR3 runs to 14 residues. Germline lookup yields CDR1 GTSNPN and CDR2 SVGIG (reference sequence). V was pared by 4 bases and J by 5 bases, with 18 bases between. CDR3 bases: TGTGCCTGGACGGCCCAGGGGACGGCCCACGAGCAGTACTTC. Protein sequence: CAWTAQGTAHEQYF.

Here the CDR3 reads CASSTLPGGPHNEQFF. CDR3 in DNA: TGCGCCAGCAGCACCCTTCCGGGAGGGCCCCACAATGAGCAGTTCTTC. The chain recombines TRBV5-1 with TRBJ2-1; 8 nucleotides agree with TRBD2. J was trimmed by 5 bases and V by 4 bases; bases with no gene match: 11. From germline, CDR1 is SGHRS and CDR2 YFSETQ. The CDR3 consists of 16 residues.

The V gene is TRBV10-3, the J gene TRBJ2-6; TRBD2 aligns across 8 bases. Germline V gene data show CDR1 as ENHRY and CDR2 as SYGVKD. V trimming: 4 bases; J trimming: 0 bases; junction bases outside the gene matches: 8. CDR3 length: 18 residues. The CDR3 bases are TGTGCCATCAGTGCCCCCGCGGGGGGCCCCTCTGGGGCCAACGTCCTGACTTTC. Protein product: CAISAPAGGPSGANVLTF.

The CDR3 nucleotides are TGTGCCAGCAGGGATTCGGGGGGTTGGCAGTTCTTC. Protein: CASRDSGGWQFF. The rearrangement links TRBV2 to TRBJ2-1; 7 bases align to TRBD2. The V segment lost 6 bases and the J segment 12 bases; nucleotides outside the gene matches: 8. The CDR3 has 12 residues. Germline CDR1 reads SNHLY; CDR2 reads FYNNEI.